These T cell receptor beta chains were read from a single sample in a study of T cells in Graves' hyperthyroidism and ophthalmopathy. TCRdb processed the multiplex PCR reads anew with MiXCR; each CDR3 protein has one entry. The sample holds 550,000 to 850,000 distinct CDR3 sequences, approximately 18% seen once. Material: blood. Source of these receptors: a woman aged 50 to 60 with Graves' hyperthyroidism that later progressed to Graves' ophthalmopathy. Each CDR3 is given with its conserved first and last residue. The D gene is left open where the match is weak. Clone sizes are given selectively: once, few, many, or a class where the clone is expanded.

v_call	d_call	j_call	clone_size	cdr3_aa	cdr3_nt
TRBV4-1	TRBD1	TRBJ1-2	-	CASSAKTYDRVFGYTF	TGCGCCAGCAGCGCCAAGACCTATGACAGGGTTTTTGGCTACACCTTC
TRBV6-2/TRBV6-3	-	TRBJ2-1	-	CASSYRVGDALGGAYNEQFF	TGTGCCAGCAGTTACAGGGTCGGGGACGCCTTGGGGGGCGCCTACAATGAGCAGTTCTTC
TRBV6-2/TRBV6-3	TRBD2	TRBJ2-1	-	CASSYPASGGNEQFF	TGTGCCAGCAGTTACCCGGCTAGCGGGGGGAATGAGCAGTTCTTC
TRBV7-9	TRBD2	TRBJ2-3	-	CASSLARAGGPDTQYF	TGTGCCAGCAGCTTAGCGCGGGCGGGGGGGCCAGATACGCAGTATTTT
TRBV29-1	TRBD2	TRBJ2-1	-	CSVEDRLRGAYNEQFF	TGCAGCGTTGAAGATCGCTTGCGGGGGGCCTACAATGAGCAGTTCTTC
TRBV6-1	-	TRBJ1-2	many	CASSIPGDPAHGYTF	TGTGCCAGCAGTATACCGGGGGACCCAGCCCATGGCTACACCTTC
TRBV2	TRBD1	TRBJ1-5	-	CASRGGDRARGNQPQHF	TGTGCCAGCAGGGGAGGTGACAGGGCAAGGGGGAATCAGCCCCAGCATTTT
TRBV2	-	TRBJ1-5	many	CASSEQGGKTQPQHF	TGTGCCAGCAGTGAACAAGGTGGTAAGACTCAGCCCCAGCATTTT
TRBV7-9	TRBD1	TRBJ2-7	-	CASSSLTGGYEQYF	TGTGCCAGCAGCTCACTGACAGGGGGCTACGAGCAGTACTTC
TRBV6-9	TRBD1	TRBJ1-1	-	CASSSFAGGNTEAFF	TGTGCCAGCAGTTCATTTGCAGGGGGGAACACTGAAGCTTTCTTT
TRBV20-1	TRBD1	TRBJ2-3	-	CSARTGQGNTDTQYF	TGCAGTGCTAGAACTGGACAGGGGAACACAGATACGCAGTATTTT
TRBV10-3	TRBD1	TRBJ1-1	few	CAVGQGTNTEAFF	TGTGCCGTCGGACAGGGAACGAACACTGAAGCTTTCTTT
TRBV15	-	TRBJ1-6	-	CATSRGRPYNSPLHF	TGTGCCACCAGCAGGGGACGGCCATATAATTCACCCCTCCACTTT
TRBV6-2/TRBV6-3	TRBD1	TRBJ2-3	-	CASSDTGGRGTDTQYF	TGTGCCAGCAGTGACACAGGGGGCAGGGGCACAGATACGCAGTATTTT
TRBV2	TRBD2	TRBJ2-1	few	CASASGLQFF	TGTGCCAGCGCTAGCGGGCTACAGTTCTTC
TRBV20-1	TRBD1	TRBJ2-1	-	CGASQKTGALYNEQFF	TGCGGTGCTAGCCAGAAGACAGGGGCGCTCTACAATGAGCAGTTCTTC
TRBV10-2	-	TRBJ2-3	-	CASQSGIQTDTQYF	TGCGCCAGCCAGTCCGGGATACAGACAGATACGCAGTATTTT
TRBV10-3	-	TRBJ1-5	few	CAISGPQQPQHF	TGTGCCATCAGTGGCCCCCAGCAGCCCCAGCATTTT
TRBV6-6	-	TRBJ2-1	-	CASSYSVLASNEQFF	TGTGCCAGCAGTTACTCTGTCCTAGCCTCCAATGAGCAGTTCTTC
TRBV11-2	TRBD1	TRBJ2-2	many	CASSFTGATGELFF	TGTGCCAGCAGCTTTACAGGGGCCACCGGGGAGCTGTTTTTT
TRBV12-3/TRBV12-4	-	TRBJ1-5	-	CASSPPGGILPQHF	TGTGCCAGCAGCCCACCCGGAGGGATCTTACCCCAGCATTTT
TRBV7-9	-	TRBJ2-1	few	CASSLVSGEYEQFF	TGTGCCAGCAGCTTAGTCTCAGGGGAGTATGAGCAGTTCTTC
TRBV6-2/TRBV6-3	TRBD1	TRBJ1-5	-	CASSFRQGTQPQHF	TGTGCCAGCAGTTTTCGACAGGGGACTCAGCCCCAGCATTTT
TRBV30	TRBD1	TRBJ1-2	many	CAWSTTGVGYTF	TGTGCCTGGAGCACGACAGGGGTTGGCTACACCTTC
TRBV6-1	-	TRBJ1-6	-	CASRVRQVNSPLHF	TGTGCCAGCAGGGTACGACAGGTTAATTCACCCCTCCACTTT
TRBV18	-	TRBJ1-1	many	CASSPDRVNTEAFF	TGTGCCAGCTCACCAGACAGAGTGAACACTGAAGCTTTCTTT
TRBV6-2/TRBV6-3	-	TRBJ2-1	-	CASSRWGTDEQFF	TGTGCCAGCAGTCGTTGGGGAACCGATGAGCAGTTCTTC
TRBV27	TRBD1	TRBJ1-2	few	CATLPGQGGYGYTF	TGTGCCACCCTCCCGGGACAGGGGGGATATGGCTACACCTTC
TRBV30	TRBD1	TRBJ1-1	many	CAYRDRELSTEAFF	TGTGCCTACCGGGACAGGGAACTTTCCACTGAAGCTTTCTTT
TRBV5-1	-	TRBJ1-6	-	CASSLAQGGSPLHF	TGCGCCAGCAGCTTGGCACAGGGAGGTTCACCCCTCCACTTT
TRBV7-9	-	TRBJ2-1	many	CASSLASSNEQFF	TGTGCCAGCAGCTTAGCGTCCAGCAATGAGCAGTTCTTC
TRBV7-3	TRBD2	TRBJ2-3	many	CASSLLKGSGEDTQYF	TGTGCCAGCAGCTTACTGAAGGGTAGCGGGGAGGATACGCAGTATTTT
TRBV11-2	-	TRBJ2-6	few	CASSLDGTIWANVLTF	TGTGCCAGCAGCTTGGATGGGACGATCTGGGCCAACGTCCTGACTTTC
TRBV3-1	TRBD2	TRBJ2-7	many	CASSQNSGGPYEQYF	TGTGCCAGCAGCCAAAATAGCGGGGGACCTTACGAGCAGTACTTC
TRBV20-1	-	TRBJ2-1	many	CSARISSKPYNEQFF	TGCAGTGCTAGAATATCGTCTAAACCCTACAATGAGCAGTTCTTC
TRBV5-1	TRBD1	TRBJ1-5	many	CASSLDGTAHQPQHF	TGCGCCAGCAGCTTGGATGGGACAGCACATCAGCCCCAGCATTTT
TRBV24-1	-	TRBJ1-5	few	CATSDRDSNQPQHF	TGTGCCACCAGTGACCGGGACAGCAATCAGCCCCAGCATTTT